These 5 T cell receptor beta chains originate from one sample sequenced in a study of PD-1 blockade in classical Hodgkin lymphoma. TCRdb's copy holds only in-frame clones and misses some; the assay was immunoSEQ multiplex PCR. The sample has 18,000 or so clones; approximately 72% are singletons. The time point was: cycle 4 day 1 (C4D1), after more than five weeks of nivolumab. After autologous stem cell transplantation all patients relapsed, and prior brentuximab vedotin exposure differed between cohorts. Thawed PBMCs yielded CD4+ T cells through magnetic negative selection. The sequences come from CD4+ T cells from blood, collected before the fourth cycle of nivolumab. These receptors originate from a human donor with classical Hodgkin lymphoma.

This clone was seen only once. The chain links TRBV30 to TRBJ1-2, with 8 bases matching TRBD1. The CDR3 consists of 15 residues. Germline V gene data show CDR1 as GTSNPN and CDR2 as SVGIG (reference sequence). V lost 2 bases and J lost 5; bases outside the gene matches: 10. The DNA of the CDR3 is TGTGCCTGGAGTCAGGACAGGGCTTCCCCTTATGGCTACACCTTC. Amino acid sequence: CAWSQDRASPYGYTF.

The chain links TRBV30 to TRBJ1-2; D is ambiguous. V was pared by 4 bases and J by 3 bases, with 6 bases between. Germline lookup yields CDR1 GTSNPN and CDR2 SVGIG (reference sequence). CDR3 length equals 11 residues. In DNA form, the CDR3 reads TGTGCCTGGAACCGGGACTATGGCTACACCTTC. This encodes CAWNRDYGYTF.

J is TRBJ2-7 and V is TRBV4-3; 7 bases fit TRBD2. The CDR3 is made up of 15 amino acids. V lost 2 bases to trimming and J lost 2 bases; unmatched junction nucleotides: 6. CDR1 and CDR2 (germline): LGHNA, YSLEER. CDR3 protein: CASSQSRAGTYEQYF. The CDR3 region has the DNA TGCGCCAGCAGCCAAAGCCGAGCGGGAACCTACGAGCAGTACTTC.

This clone was observed a handful of times. The chain employs TRBV5-1 and TRBJ1-1, with TRBD1 matching over 7 bases. The trim removed 4 bases at V and 1 base at J, leaving 4 bases unmatched. The CDR3 extends over 14 amino acids. Germline V gene data show CDR1 as SGHRS and CDR2 as YFSETQ. The CDR3 region has the DNA TGCGCCAGCAGCGGGGGACAGAGGAACACTGAAGCTTTCTTT. Its protein product is CASSGGQRNTEAFF.

V usage is TRBV29-1 and J usage is TRBJ2-1, with a weak D call TRBD1 (6 bases). CDR1 and CDR2 (germline): SQVTM, ANQGSEA. This CDR3 has 11 amino acids. Trimming removed 6 bases at V and 9 bases at J, with 12 bases between. CDR3 protein: CSVRDTREQFF. The DNA of the CDR3 is TGCAGCGTCCGGGACACGCGTGAGCAGTTCTTC.